These 27 T cell receptor beta chains were all obtained from the same sample, sequenced in a study of long-term antiretroviral therapy in people with HIV. The immunoSEQ assay was v3.0, run at survey level. TCRdb's copy holds only in-frame clones and misses some; the assay was immunoSEQ multiplex PCR. The sample has tens of thousands of clones, 80% to 95% seen once. The sample in question was unsorted PBMCs, obtained 4.4 years after starting antiretroviral therapy. The receptors originated from a woman aged 50 to 60 with HIV.

The rearrangement joins TRBV18 to TRBJ2-7; D tentatively reads TRBD1 or TRBD2 (6 bases each). V lost 1 base to trimming and J lost 3 bases, with 10 bases between them. The length of the CDR3 is 14 residues. Germline V lookup: CDR1 KGHSH, CDR2 LQKENI. CDR3 protein: CASSPQGEDYEQYF. DNA of the CDR3: TGTGCCAGCTCACCACAGGGGGAGGACTACGAGCAGTACTTC.

This chain links TRBV5-6 with TRBJ2-1; tentative D call: TRBD2 (7 bases). The CDR3 extends over 14 amino acids. Germline loops: CDR1 SGHDT, CDR2 YYEEEE. Trimming took off 4 bases at V and 8 bases at J, with 16 bases between the two ends. The CDR3 is CASSPYGGPYEQFF. CDR3 bases: TGTGCCAGCAGCCCGTACGGGGGGCCATATGAGCAGTTCTTC.

The rearrangement joins TRBV27 to TRBJ2-3, with 13 bases lining up with TRBD2. This CDR3 contains 17 residues. Germline V gives CDR1 MNHEY, CDR2 SMNVEV (reference sequence). J gave up 0 bases and V 7 bases, and 7 bases lay outside the gene matches. The CDR3 loop is CASMRTSGGTSTDTQYF. The CDR3 DNA reads TGTGCCAGCATGAGGACTAGCGGGGGCACTAGCACAGATACGCAGTATTTT.

The chain recombines TRBV27 with TRBJ1-5; 10 bases are shared with TRBD1. The CDR3 length is 16 residues. Unmatched junction bases numbered 5, after V lost 5 bases and J lost 1 base. Germline lookup yields CDR1 MNHEY and CDR2 SMNVEV (reference sequence). The CDR3 DNA reads as TGTGCCAGCAGTCCCCGGACAGGGGGAAGCAATCAGCCCCAGCATTTT. This gives the protein CASSPRTGGSNQPQHF.

V and J are TRBV14 and TRBJ1-2, with no clear D. The V end was cut by 4 bases, the J end by 8 bases, with 14 bases between. CDR3 size: 13 residues. From germline, CDR1 is SGHDN and CDR2 FVKESK. The CDR3 DNA is TGTGCCAGCAGCCCCCTTGGGGAGACCGGCTACACCTTC. Protein: CASSPLGETGYTF.

This clone was seen a single time. This rearrangement joins TRBV11-2 to TRBJ1-1, with D possibly being TRBD1 (6 bases). CDR1 is SGHAT, CDR2 FQNNGV, per germline. V was pared by 2 bases and J by 7 bases, with 17 bases between. The length of the CDR3 is 15 residues. The CDR3 sequence is CASSLLRGGGSEAFF. The CDR3 DNA reads TGTGCCAGCAGCTTATTGAGGGGGGGTGGGAGTGAAGCTTTCTTT.

The rearrangement joins TRBV7-9 to TRBJ1-5; TRBD1 is a possible D gene (6 bases). The length of the CDR3 is 12 residues. V lost 7 bases, J lost 2 bases, and 6 bases lay in between. Germline V lookup: CDR1 SEHNR, CDR2 FQNEAQ (reference sequence). The CDR3 reads CASNRGNQPQHF. CDR3 nucleotides: TGTGCCAGCAACAGGGGCAATCAGCCCCAGCATTTT.

This chain joins TRBV6-1 and TRBJ1-2, with D hard to call. Per the germline V gene, CDR1 is MNHNS and CDR2 is SASEGT. V was shortened by 6 bases and J by 8 bases, with 13 bases between the two germline ends. CDR3 length: 12 amino acids. The CDR3 loop reads CASSLTEGGYTF. In DNA form, the CDR3 reads TGTGCCAGCAGCCTAACTGAAGGCGGCTACACCTTC.

The chain joins TRBV11-2 to TRBJ2-7; no clear D. The V end was cut by 5 bases, the J end by 1 base, with 6 bases between. The CDR3 is 12 residues long. Germline lookup yields CDR1 SGHAT and CDR2 FQNNGV. The CDR3 region is CASSSRSYEQYF. The CDR3 nucleotides are TGTGCCAGCAGCAGTCGGTCCTACGAGCAGTACTTC.

The chain joins TRBV4-1 to TRBJ2-5; D is unclear. CDR1 is MGHRA and CDR2 is YSYEKL in the germline V gene. This CDR3 region has 14 residues. With 4 bases removed from V and 2 bases from J, the gap between germline ends came to 11 bases. For the CDR3, the DNA is TGCGCCAGCAGCCCCTGGCTAGGTCAAGAGACCCAGTACTTC. Translated: CASSPWLGQETQYF.

The chain combines TRBV27 with TRBJ2-7; a possible D gene is TRBD1 (6 bases). CDR3 size: 15 residues. Germline values: CDR1 MNHEY, CDR2 SMNVEV (reference sequence). V was pared by 8 bases and J by 4 bases, with 21 bases between. This chain's CDR3 is CASLRLSGAHYEQYF. The DNA of the CDR3 is TGTGCCAGCCTCCGCTTATCAGGGGCGCATTACGAGCAGTACTTC.

This sequence joins TRBV5-5 and TRBJ2-7; a possible D gene is TRBD1 (6 bases). The CDR3 totals 16 residues. V was cut by 1 base and J by 0 bases, with 14 bases left in between. Germline lookup yields CDR1 SGHKS and CDR2 YYEKEE (reference sequence). For the CDR3, the DNA is TGTGCCAGCAGCTTGATAACAGGGATCCCCTCCTACGAGCAGTACTTC. Its protein is CASSLITGIPSYEQYF.

The J gene is TRBJ2-2, the V gene TRBV27, with D possibly matching TRBD1 (7 bases). V was clipped by 4 bases and J by 0 bases, with 15 bases between them. Looked up from germline, CDR1 is MNHEY and CDR2 is SMNVEV (reference sequence). CDR3 size: 17 residues. The CDR3 is CASSWGGGGANTGELFF. In DNA form, the CDR3 reads TGTGCCAGCAGTTGGGGAGGAGGGGGCGCGAACACCGGGGAGCTGTTTTTT.

The CDR3 DNA follows: TGTGCCAGCAGTCATAACACCGGGGAGCTGTTTTTT. The encoded protein is CASSHNTGELFF. The V call is TRBV27, the J call TRBJ2-2; D ambiguous. V shed 5 bases and J shed 2 bases, with 3 bases lying between them. The CDR3 contains 12 residues. The germline V gene encodes CDR1 MNHEY and CDR2 SMNVEV (reference sequence).

The chain is built from TRBV7-2 and TRBJ2-3; D unclear. The germline V and J ends were trimmed by 1 base and 5 bases, with 10 bases remaining between them. CDR1 is SGHTA, CDR2 FQGNSA, per germline. The CDR3 has 14 residues. CDR3 residues: CASSLVVGRDTQYF. The CDR3 DNA reads TGTGCCAGCAGCTTAGTGGTAGGGCGAGATACGCAGTATTTT.

The J gene is TRBJ2-1, the V gene TRBV5-1; 8 bases match TRBD1. With 4 bases clipped from V and 4 bases from J, the junction kept 13 bases outside the gene matches. CDR3 size: 17 residues. CDR1 is SGHRS and CDR2 is YFSETQ in the germline V gene. CDR3 sequence: CASSPGTGYQLYNEQFF. CDR3 DNA sequence: TGCGCCAGCAGCCCGGGGACAGGATACCAACTTTACAATGAGCAGTTCTTC. Variable domain in full (rest from reference TRBV5-1 and TRBJ2-1): KAGVTQTPRYLIKTRGQQVTLSCSPISGHRSVSWYQQTPGQGLQFLFEYFSETQRNKGNFPGRFSGRQFSNSRSEMNVSTLELGDSALYLCASSPGTGYQLYNEQFFGPGTRLTVL.

The V and J genes are TRBV2 and TRBJ1-2; TRBD1 might be the D (6 bases). V lost 4 bases and J lost 6, with 15 bases in between. The CDR3 is made up of 14 amino acids. CDR1 is SNHLY and CDR2 is FYNNEI in the germline V gene. Here the CDR3 DNA reads TGTGCCAGCAGTGTTTCGGTAGGGGGGGATGGCTACACCTTC. Translated: CASSVSVGGDGYTF.

The genes are TRBV9 and TRBJ1-6; D possibly corresponds to TRBD1 (6 bases). CDR1 is SGDLS, CDR2 YYNGEE, per germline. The CDR3 runs 14 residues. Trimming stripped 3 bases from V and 6 bases from J, with 10 bases between. This CDR3 is CASSGGQINSPLHF. The CDR3 nucleotides read TGTGCCAGCAGCGGGGGACAAATTAATTCACCCCTCCACTTT.

J is TRBJ2-7 and V is TRBV6-5; 8 bases fit TRBD1. The J segment lost 3 bases and the V segment lost 0 bases, leaving 7 bases of the junction unmatched. Germline assignment: CDR1 MNHEY and CDR2 SVGAGI. The length of the CDR3 is 16 residues. The CDR3 protein is CASSYSSRTGFYEQYF. Here the CDR3 DNA reads TGTGCCAGCAGTTACTCTTCCCGGACAGGGTTCTACGAGCAGTACTTC.

V gene TRBV14 combines with J gene TRBJ2-7; 7 bases agree with TRBD1. The length of the CDR3 is 15 residues. V dropped 4 bases and J dropped 8; count of bases not matched to a gene: 14. Per the germline V gene, CDR1 is SGHDN and CDR2 is FVKESK. The CDR3 bases are TGTGCCAGCAGCCTCCGCGTCCGGGACAGCGACAAGCAGTACTTC. Encoded protein: CASSLRVRDSDKQYF.

The chain has TRBV7-3 and TRBJ2-7, with unresolved D. This CDR3 comprises 15 residues. Trimming stripped 1 base from V and 2 bases from J, with 12 bases between. Germline-derived CDR1 and CDR2 are SGHTA and FQGTGA. The CDR3 DNA sequence: TGTGCCAGCAGCTTAATGGCGGTTCACCCCTACGAGCAGTACTTC. Residues: CASSLMAVHPYEQYF.

V usage is TRBV27 and J usage is TRBJ1-6, with D unclear. Trimming stripped 5 bases from V and 7 bases from J, with 12 bases between. Germline V gene data show CDR1 as MNHEY and CDR2 as SMNVEV (reference sequence). The CDR3 is 14 residues long. CDR3 sequence: CASSPPGRNSPLHF. CDR3 nucleotide sequence: TGTGCCAGCAGTCCCCCGGGGAGGAATTCACCCCTCCACTTT.

The J gene is TRBJ1-6, the V gene TRBV28; D is unclear. Germline V gives CDR1 MDHEN, CDR2 SYDVKM. Trimming cost V 4 bases and J 6 bases, with 16 bases left between them. The length of the CDR3 is 16 residues. The chain's CDR3 is CASSSLPQDGNSPLHF. The CDR3 DNA reads as TGTGCCAGCAGTTCACTCCCACAAGACGGTAATTCACCCCTCCACTTT. Full variable domain (outside the CDR3, taken from reference TRBV28 and TRBJ1-6): DVKVTQSSRYLVKRTGEKVFLECVQDMDHENMFWYRQDPGLGLRLIYFSYDVKMKEKGDIPEGYSVSREKKERFSLILESASTNQTSMYLCASSSLPQDGNSPLHFGNGTRLTVT.

This clone was seen more than once but under ten times. This rearrangement joins TRBV27 to TRBJ2-7; 10 bases agree with TRBD1. CDR3 length: 12 amino acids. Trimming at V came to 6 bases and at J to 7 bases, leaving 3 bases not matched to a gene. CDR1 MNHEY and CDR2 SMNVEV come from the germline V gene (reference sequence). The CDR3 DNA follows: TGTGCCAGCAGGACAGGGGGCAGGGAGCAGTACTTC. This codes for CASRTGGREQYF.

V and J are TRBV5-4 and TRBJ2-7; tentatively, D is TRBD2 (5 bases). Trimming removed 5 bases at V and 5 bases at J, with 20 bases between. This CDR3 comprises 15 residues. Germline CDR1 SGHNT, CDR2 YYREEE (reference sequence). CDR3 nucleotides: TGTGCCAGCAGTTTGAGGGAGAGGCTAGGCCACGAGCAGTACTTC. Its protein is CASSLRERLGHEQYF.

The chain is built from TRBV4-1 and TRBJ1-2, with D hard to call. Looked up from germline, CDR1 is MGHRA and CDR2 is YSYEKL. There are 15 residues in the CDR3. V lost 6 bases and J lost 0, with 14 bases in between. The CDR3 is CASRQTPRANYGYTF. The CDR3 bases are TGCGCCAGCAGACAGACCCCGAGAGCTAACTATGGCTACACCTTC.

As concerns this clone: One end of the junction is discordant with germline, which a read error may explain. The rearrangement links TRBV18 to TRBJ1-2; D is uncertain. CDR3 length equals 17 residues. Germline loops: CDR1 KGHSH, CDR2 LQKENI. CDR3 loop: CASSPLSSDPQWDGYTF. The CDR3 nucleotides read TGTGCCAGCTCCCCACTGTCCTCGGACCCACAGTGGGATGGCTACACCTTC.